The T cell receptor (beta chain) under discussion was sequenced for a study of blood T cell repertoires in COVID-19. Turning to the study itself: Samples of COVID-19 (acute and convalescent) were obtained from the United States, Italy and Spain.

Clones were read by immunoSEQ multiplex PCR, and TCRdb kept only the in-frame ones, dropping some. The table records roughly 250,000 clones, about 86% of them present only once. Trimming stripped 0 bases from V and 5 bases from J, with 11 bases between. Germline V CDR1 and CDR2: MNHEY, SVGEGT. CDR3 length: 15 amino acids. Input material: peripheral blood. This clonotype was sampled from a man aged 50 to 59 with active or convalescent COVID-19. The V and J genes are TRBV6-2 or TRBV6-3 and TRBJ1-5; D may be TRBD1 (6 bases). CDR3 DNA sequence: TGTGCCAGCAGTTACTCGGGACAAACATATCAGCCCCAGCATTTT. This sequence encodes CASSYSGQTYQPQHF.